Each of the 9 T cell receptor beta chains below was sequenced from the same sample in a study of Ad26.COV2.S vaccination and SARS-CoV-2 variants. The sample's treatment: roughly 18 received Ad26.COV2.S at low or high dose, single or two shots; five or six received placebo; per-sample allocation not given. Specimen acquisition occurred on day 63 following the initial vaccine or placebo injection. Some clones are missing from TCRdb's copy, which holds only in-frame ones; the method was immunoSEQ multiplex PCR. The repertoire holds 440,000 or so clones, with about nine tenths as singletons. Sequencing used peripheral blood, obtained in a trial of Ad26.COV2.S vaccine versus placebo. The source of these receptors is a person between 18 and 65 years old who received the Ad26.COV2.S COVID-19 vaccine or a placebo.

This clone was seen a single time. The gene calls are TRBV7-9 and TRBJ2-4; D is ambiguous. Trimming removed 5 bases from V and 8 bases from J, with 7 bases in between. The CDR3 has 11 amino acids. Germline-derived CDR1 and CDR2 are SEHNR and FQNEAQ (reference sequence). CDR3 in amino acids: CASSIKDIQYF. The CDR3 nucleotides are TGTGCCAGCAGCATAAAGGACATTCAGTACTTC.

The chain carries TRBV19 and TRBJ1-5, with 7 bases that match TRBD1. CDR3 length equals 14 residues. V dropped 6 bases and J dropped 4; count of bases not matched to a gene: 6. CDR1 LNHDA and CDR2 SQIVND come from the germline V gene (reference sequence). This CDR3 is CASRGQRGNQPQHF. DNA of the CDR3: TGTGCCAGTAGGGGACAGCGGGGGAATCAGCCCCAGCATTTT. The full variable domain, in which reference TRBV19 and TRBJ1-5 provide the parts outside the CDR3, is DGGITQSPKYLFRKEGQNVTLSCEQNLNHDAMYWYRQDPGQGLRLIYYSQIVNDFQKGDIAEGYSVSREKKESFPLTVTSAQKNPTAFYLCASRGQRGNQPQHFGDGTRLSIL.

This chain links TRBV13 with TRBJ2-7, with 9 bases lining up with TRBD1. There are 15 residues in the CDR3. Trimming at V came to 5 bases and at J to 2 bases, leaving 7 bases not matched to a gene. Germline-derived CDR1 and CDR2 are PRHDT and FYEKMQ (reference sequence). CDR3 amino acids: CASSRRQGVPYEQYF. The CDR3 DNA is TGTGCCAGCAGCCGCCGACAGGGGGTCCCCTACGAGCAGTACTTC.

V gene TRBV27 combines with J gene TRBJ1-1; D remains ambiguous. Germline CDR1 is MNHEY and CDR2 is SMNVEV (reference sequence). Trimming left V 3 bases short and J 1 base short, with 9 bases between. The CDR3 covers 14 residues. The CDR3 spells CASSFVLGNTEAFF. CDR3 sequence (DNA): TGTGCCAGCAGTTTTGTTCTGGGGAACACTGAAGCTTTCTTT.

The CDR3 bases are TGTGCCAGCAGCCAAGTAGGCTTTTTTGGACCGGGACAGGGAAAGGACTACGAGCAGTACTTC. Amino acid sequence: CASSQVGFFGPGQGKDYEQYF. The rearrangement uses TRBV14 and TRBJ2-7, with 9 bases lining up with TRBD1. Trimming cost V 1 base and J 3 bases; bases outside gene matches: 22. The CDR3 consists of 21 residues. Germline V lookup: CDR1 SGHDN, CDR2 FVKESK.

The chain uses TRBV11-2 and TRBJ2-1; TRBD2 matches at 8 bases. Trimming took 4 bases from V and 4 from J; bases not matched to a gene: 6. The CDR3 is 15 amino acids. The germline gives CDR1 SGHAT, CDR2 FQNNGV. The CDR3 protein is CASSSLIAGYNEQFF. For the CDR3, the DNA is TGTGCCAGCAGCTCCCTCATAGCGGGATACAATGAGCAGTTCTTC.

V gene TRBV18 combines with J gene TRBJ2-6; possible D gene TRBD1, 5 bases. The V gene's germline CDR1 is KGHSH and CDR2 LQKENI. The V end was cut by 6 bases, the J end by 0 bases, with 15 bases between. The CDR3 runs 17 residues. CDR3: CASSRTRAPSGANVLTF. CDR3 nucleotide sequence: TGTGCCAGCTCCAGGACAAGGGCCCCCTCTGGGGCCAACGTCCTGACTTTC.

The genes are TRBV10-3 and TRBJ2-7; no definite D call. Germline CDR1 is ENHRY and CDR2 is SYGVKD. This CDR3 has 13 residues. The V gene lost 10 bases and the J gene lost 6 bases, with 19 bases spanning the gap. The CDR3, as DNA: TGTGCCACCCTCGGGTTTCCAGTGGGCGAGCAGTACTTC. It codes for CATLGFPVGEQYF.

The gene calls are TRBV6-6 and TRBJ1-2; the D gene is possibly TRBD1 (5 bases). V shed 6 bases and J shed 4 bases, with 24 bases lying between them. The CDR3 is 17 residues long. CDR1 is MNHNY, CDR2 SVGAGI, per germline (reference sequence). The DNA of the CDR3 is TGTGCCAGCAGCCGAGGGACGGAGCAAGCCCCTAGCTATGGCTACACCTTC. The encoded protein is CASSRGTEQAPSYGYTF.